This T cell receptor beta chain was recovered during a study of spatial heterogeneity in lung cancer. Study details: Unique TCR and UMI combinations averaged more than ten appearances each in raw reads.

For this clonotype: The library was designed around alpha chains, so this beta chain is a stray read whose abundance carries little weight.

Time point: sample taken at primary tumor resection. Whole RNA, which was extracted from tumor, nontumor lung tissue or frozen PBMC, was sequenced without any cell sorting. A single record per CDR3 protein comes from TCRdb applying MiXCR to the 5' RACE reads. The sample carries under 11,000 distinct CDR3 sequences, approximately 4% recorded once. The sequences come from normal lung tissue next to the tumor, collected at surgery. This receptor was identified in a male donor with early-stage non-small cell lung cancer.

CDR3 DNA: TGCGCCAGCAGCCTGAGACAGGAACGGATCTATGGCTACACCTTC. It codes for CASSLRQERIYGYTF. This sequence joins TRBV4-1 and TRBJ1-2; tentatively, D is TRBD1 (6 bases). With 4 bases removed from V and 4 bases from J, the gap between germline ends came to 16 bases. This CDR3 contains 15 residues. Germline values: CDR1 MGHRA, CDR2 YSYEKL.